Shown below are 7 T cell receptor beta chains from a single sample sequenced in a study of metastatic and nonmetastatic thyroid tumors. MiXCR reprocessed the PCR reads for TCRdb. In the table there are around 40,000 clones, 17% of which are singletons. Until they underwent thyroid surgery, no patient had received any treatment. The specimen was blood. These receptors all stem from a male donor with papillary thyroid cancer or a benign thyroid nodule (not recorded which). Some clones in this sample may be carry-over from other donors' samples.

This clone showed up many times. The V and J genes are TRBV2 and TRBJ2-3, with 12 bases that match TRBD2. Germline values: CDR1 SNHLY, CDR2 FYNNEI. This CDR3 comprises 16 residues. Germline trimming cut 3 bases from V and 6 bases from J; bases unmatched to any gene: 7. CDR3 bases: TGTGCCAGCAGTGACTCCCTAGCGGGGGGGCCCGATACGCAGTATTTT. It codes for CASSDSLAGGPDTQYF.

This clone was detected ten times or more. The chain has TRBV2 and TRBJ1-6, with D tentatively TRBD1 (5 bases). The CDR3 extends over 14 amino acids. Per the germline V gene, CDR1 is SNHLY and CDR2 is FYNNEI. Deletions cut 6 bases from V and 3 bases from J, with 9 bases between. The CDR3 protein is CASRADSYNSPLHF. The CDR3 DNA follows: TGTGCCAGCAGAGCCGACAGCTATAATTCACCCCTCCACTTT. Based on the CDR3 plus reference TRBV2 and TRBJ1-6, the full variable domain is EPEVTQTPSHQVTQMGQEVILRCVPISNHLYFYWYRQILGQKVEFLVSFYNNEISEKSEIFDDQFSVERPDGSNFTLKIRSTKLEDSAMYFCASRADSYNSPLHFGNGTRLTVT.

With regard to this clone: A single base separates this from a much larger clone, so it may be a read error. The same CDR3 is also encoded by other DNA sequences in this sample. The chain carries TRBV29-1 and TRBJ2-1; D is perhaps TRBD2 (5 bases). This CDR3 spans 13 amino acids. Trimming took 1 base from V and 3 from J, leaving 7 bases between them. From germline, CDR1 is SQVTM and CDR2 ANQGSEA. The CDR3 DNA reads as TGCAGCGTTGAAGGTACTAGCTACAATGAGCAGTTCTTC. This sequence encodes CSVEGTSYNEQFF.

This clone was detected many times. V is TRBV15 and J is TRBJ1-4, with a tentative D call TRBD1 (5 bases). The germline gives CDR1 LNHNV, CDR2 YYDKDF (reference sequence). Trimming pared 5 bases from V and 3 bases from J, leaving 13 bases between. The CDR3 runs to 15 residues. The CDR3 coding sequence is TGTGCCACCAGCGGGTGGGACGGACCTAATGAAAAACTGTTTTTT. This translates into CATSGWDGPNEKLFF.

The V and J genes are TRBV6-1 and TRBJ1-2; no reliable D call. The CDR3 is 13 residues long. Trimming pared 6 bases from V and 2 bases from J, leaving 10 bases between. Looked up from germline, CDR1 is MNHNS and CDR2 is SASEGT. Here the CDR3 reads CASRLGFNYGYTF. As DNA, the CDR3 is TGTGCCAGCAGACTAGGGTTCAACTATGGCTACACCTTC.

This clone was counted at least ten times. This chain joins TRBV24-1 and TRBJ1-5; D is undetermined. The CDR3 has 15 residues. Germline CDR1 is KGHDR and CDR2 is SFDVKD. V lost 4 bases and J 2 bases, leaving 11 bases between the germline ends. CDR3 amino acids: CATSEGSKGNQPQHF. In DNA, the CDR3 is TGTGCCACCAGTGAGGGGAGTAAGGGCAATCAGCCCCAGCATTTT.

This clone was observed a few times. CDR3 region: CASSLTGVVSPLHF. The CDR3 nucleotides read TGTGCCAGCAGCCTGACAGGGGTGGTTTCACCCCTCCACTTT. The chain links TRBV6-1 to TRBJ1-6; TRBD1 matches 8 bases. Losses at the gene ends were 6 bases for V and 9 bases for J; bases not matched to a gene: 7. CDR3 length equals 14 residues. Germline V lookup: CDR1 MNHNS, CDR2 SASEGT.